The 10 T cell receptor beta chains below come from one sample, sequenced in a study of cytomegalovirus exposure and HLA in healthy donors. The PCR made use of 60 Vbeta and 13 Jbeta primers. Produced via immunoSEQ multiplex PCR; TCRdb's table is partial and in-frame only. The table lists just under 90,000 clones. Sequences were obtained from PBMCs. The receptors were sampled from a girl aged 5 to 17 in good health and CMV-seropositive.

This chain links TRBV20-1 with TRBJ1-1, with no clear D. There are 11 residues in the CDR3. CDR1 is DFQATT, CDR2 SNEGSKA, per germline (reference sequence). V lost 3 bases and J 5 bases, leaving 7 bases between the germline ends. CDR3 protein: CSASWETEAFF. DNA for the CDR3: TGCAGTGCTAGTTGGGAGACTGAAGCTTTCTTT.

The chain uses TRBV27 and TRBJ1-5; D unresolved. V lost 3 bases, J lost 2 bases, and 8 bases lay in between. CDR3 length equals 14 residues. The germline V gene encodes CDR1 MNHEY and CDR2 SMNVEV (reference sequence). CDR3 coding DNA: TGTGCCAGCAGTTTTTCTGTCGGCAATCAGCCCCAGCATTTT. Protein product: CASSFSVGNQPQHF.

This chain links TRBV4-1 with TRBJ2-3, with TRBD2 identical over 7 bases. The V segment lost 1 base and the J segment 0 bases; nucleotides outside the gene matches: 7. CDR1 and CDR2 from the germline V gene are MGHRA and YSYEKL. The CDR3 consists of 17 residues. The CDR3 DNA sequence: TGCGCCAGCAGCCAAGTTGAGTGGCGGGGGAGCACAGATACGCAGTATTTT. Translated: CASSQVEWRGSTDTQYF.

The chain uses TRBV2 and TRBJ2-7; TRBD1 aligns across 10 bases. Germline V gives CDR1 SNHLY, CDR2 FYNNEI. Trimming at V came to 6 bases and at J to 6 bases, leaving 5 bases not matched to a gene. CDR3 length: 13 amino acids. The CDR3 DNA follows: TGTGCCAGCAGATCCCGGGACAGGGGCGAGCAGTACGTC. Translated, it gives CASRSRDRGEQYV.

The chain employs TRBV30 and TRBJ2-5; D is ambiguous. The length of the CDR3 is 12 residues. CDR1 is GTSNPN and CDR2 is SVGIG in the germline V gene (reference sequence). The V end lost 1 base, the J end lost 3 bases, and 6 bases lay between the germline ends. CDR3 DNA: TGTGCCTGGAGTGGGCTTGAAGAGACCCAGTACTTC. Protein sequence: CAWSGLEETQYF.

The V gene is TRBV27, the J gene TRBJ2-3; TRBD2 matches at 8 bases. Germline-derived CDR1 and CDR2 are MNHEY and SMNVEV (reference sequence). The CDR3 contains 18 residues. Trimming took 5 bases from V and 0 from J; bases not matched to a gene: 13. CDR3 amino acids: CASSPQAVSGVSTDTQYF. The CDR3 nucleotides read TGTGCCAGCAGTCCTCAGGCAGTTAGCGGGGTGAGCACAGATACGCAGTATTTT.

The chain employs TRBV5-1 and TRBJ2-7, with D hard to call. Germline assignment: CDR1 SGHRS and CDR2 YFSETQ. This CDR3 comprises 13 residues. V lost 1 base to trimming and J lost 6 bases, with 11 bases between them. The CDR3 DNA is TGCGCCAGCAGCTTGACAGCCACCGGCGAGCAGTACGTC. Translating gives CASSLTATGEQYV.

The gene calls are TRBV4-1 and TRBJ1-3; 8 bases map to TRBD1. Trimming at V came to 6 bases and at J to 7 bases, leaving 2 bases not matched to a gene. The CDR3 consists of 12 residues. Germline lookup yields CDR1 MGHRA and CDR2 YSYEKL. The CDR3 spells CASRDRDNTIYF. DNA of the CDR3: TGCGCCAGCAGGGACAGGGATAACACCATATATTTT.

The chain has TRBV4-3 and TRBJ2-3; tentatively, D is TRBD1 (5 bases). The germline gives CDR1 LGHNA, CDR2 YSLEER. The length of the CDR3 is 14 residues. The V and J ends lost 0 bases and 7 bases respectively, with 11 bases between them. This CDR3 is CASSQEQGTNTQYF. The CDR3, as DNA: TGCGCCAGCAGCCAAGAGCAGGGCACCAATACGCAGTATTTT.

J is TRBJ1-5 and V is TRBV6-1, with D tentatively TRBD1 (5 bases). From germline, CDR1 is MNHNS and CDR2 SASEGT. CDR3 length: 15 residues. V gave up 4 bases and J gave up 1 base, with 11 bases separating them. CDR3 protein: CASSGASGSNQPQHF. The CDR3 DNA reads TGTGCCAGCAGTGGTGCTTCAGGGAGCAATCAGCCCCAGCATTTT.